The 6 T cell receptor beta chains below come from one sample, sequenced in a study of T cell repertoires in cytomegalovirus infection. One entry per CDR3 protein results from TCRdb running MiXCR on the reads. There are about 920,000 distinct CDR3 sequences in the sample; 31% occur only once, and roughly 13% lies in the top ten. Antigens for these TCRs are unknown. The sequences come from cultured CD8+ T cells from PBMCs, collected from culture after CMV antigen stimulation. The receptor set was obtained from a human donor in good health (CMV status not recorded). Some clones in this sample may be carry-over from other donors' samples.

V and J are TRBV4-1 and TRBJ2-7; a weak D match, TRBD1 (6 bases). V lost 0 bases to trimming and J lost 0 bases, with 15 bases between them. Germline CDR1 MGHRA, CDR2 YSYEKL. This CDR3 region has 17 residues. CDR3 protein: CASSQDRNRALSYEQYF. CDR3 sequence (DNA): TGCGCCAGCAGCCAAGATAGGAACAGGGCCCTCTCCTACGAGCAGTACTTC.

This clonotype occurred a few times. The V call is TRBV4-1, the J call TRBJ2-5, with TRBD2 matching over 8 bases. CDR3 length: 17 residues. V lost 4 bases to trimming and J lost 0 bases; unmatched junction nucleotides: 10. Germline V lookup: CDR1 MGHRA, CDR2 YSYEKL. Here the CDR3 reads CASSPSRAGAYQETQYF. CDR3 bases: TGCGCCAGCAGCCCCTCGAGAGCGGGGGCGTACCAAGAGACCCAGTACTTC.

CDR3 in DNA: TGTGCCAGCAGATTCTTTCCTAGCGGGGTGCTAGATACGCAGTATTTT. This encodes CASRFFPSGVLDTQYF. J is TRBJ2-3 and V is TRBV6-2 or TRBV6-3, with 9 bases lining up with TRBD2. With 6 bases clipped from V and 5 bases from J, the junction kept 12 bases outside the gene matches. Germline V lookup: CDR1 MNHEY, CDR2 SVGEGT. The CDR3 has 16 residues.

The sample holds a few counts of this clonotype. The chain combines TRBV28 with TRBJ2-1, with 7 nucleotides matching TRBD1. V lost 10 bases, J lost 6 bases, and 12 bases stayed unmatched. Germline V gives CDR1 MDHEN, CDR2 SYDVKM. The CDR3 length is 14 residues. The CDR3 sequence: CAITNPAGGNEQFF. CDR3 sequence (DNA): TGTGCCATAACTAACCCCGCAGGGGGCAATGAGCAGTTCTTC.

This chain connects TRBV6-1 to TRBJ1-1; unclear D gene. The CDR3 loop spans 14 amino acids. The germline V gene encodes CDR1 MNHNS and CDR2 SASEGT. Trimming stripped 7 bases from V and 5 bases from J, with 17 bases between. CDR3 nucleotide sequence: TGTGCCAGCAATAAACGAAGTATTTTGACTGAAGCTTTCTTT. The encoded protein is CASNKRSILTEAFF.

The chain joins TRBV6-6 to TRBJ2-1, with D possibly matching TRBD2 (5 bases). The germline gives CDR1 MNHNY, CDR2 SVGAGI (reference sequence). The V end lost 0 bases, the J end lost 5 bases, and 8 bases lay between the germline ends. The CDR3 covers 14 residues. This CDR3 is CASSYSTTNNEQFF. The DNA of the CDR3 is TGTGCCAGCAGTTACTCGACGACTAACAATGAGCAGTTCTTC.